Listed here are 14 T cell receptor beta chains from one sample, sequenced in a study of beta chain features in type 1 diabetes. The isolated RNA, all of it, was reverse transcribed, so expressed TCRB transcripts were what got sequenced. Clones were sequenced by immunoSEQ multiplex PCR, and TCRdb holds only the in-frame ones, with some missing. The sample has under 850,000 clones, 10% to 15% seen once. Their specific antigens are unknown. Study-level results: TCRB CDR3 length was moderately but significantly reduced in all four CD4+ subsets of Type 1 diabetes patients.

The material sequenced was naive CD4+ T cells from blood. These TCRs come from a man aged 18 to 30 with type 1 diabetes.

V and J are TRBV29-1 and TRBJ1-1; D gene uncertain. The ends were cut back, 2 bases at V and 1 base at J, with 5 bases in the middle. Germline values: CDR1 SQVTM, CDR2 ANQGSEA. The CDR3 runs 12 residues. DNA of the CDR3: TGCAGCGTTGAATCCGGGAACACTGAAGCTTTCTTT. Its translation is CSVESGNTEAFF.

This clone was seen more than once but under ten times. The chain uses TRBV28 and TRBJ1-5, with a weak D call TRBD1 (5 bases). This CDR3 spans 13 amino acids. Trimming removed 4 bases from V and 4 bases from J, with 8 bases in between. Germline assignment: CDR1 MDHEN and CDR2 SYDVKM. The chain's CDR3 is CASSSPGNQPQHF. CDR3 in DNA: TGTGCCAGCAGTTCGCCAGGGAATCAGCCCCAGCATTTT.

DNA of the CDR3: TGTGCCAGCAGCGGGACAGGGGGCGCTTCAACAGATACGCAGTATTTT. Its translation: CASSGTGGASTDTQYF. V and J are TRBV9 and TRBJ2-3, with 11 bases lining up with TRBD1. V was clipped by 3 bases and J by 3 bases; unmatched bases: 6. The CDR3 spans 16 residues. Germline loops: CDR1 SGDLS, CDR2 YYNGEE.

A word on this clone: The germline gene is not matched at one end of the junction; a read error may be the cause. The identical CDR3 is also encoded by other nucleotide sequences in the sample. This chain uses TRBV18 with TRBJ2-3; D uncertain. CDR1 is KGHSH, CDR2 LQKENI, per germline. The length of the CDR3 is 14 residues. The CDR3: CASSPPGATDTQYF. CDR3 bases: TGTGCCAGCTCTCCACCGGGTGCCACAGATACGCAGTATTTT.

The V call is TRBV7-9, the J call TRBJ1-2, with D perhaps matching TRBD1 (5 bases). The CDR3 runs 13 residues. Germline assignment: CDR1 SEHNR and CDR2 FQNEAQ (reference sequence). Trimming shortened V by 0 bases and J by 8 bases, and 10 bases separated the two germline ends. The CDR3 nucleotides read TGTGCCAGCAGCTTAGCCCAGGGTCAGGGCTACACCTTC. It codes for CASSLAQGQGYTF.

This chain connects TRBV2 to TRBJ1-3; D gene unclear. V lost 7 bases, J lost 0 bases, and 7 bases lay in between. The CDR3 is 13 residues long. The germline V gene encodes CDR1 SNHLY and CDR2 FYNNEI. CDR3 amino acids: CASNRDSGNTIYF. The DNA for the CDR3 is TGTGCCAGCAATCGAGACTCTGGAAACACCATATATTTT.

DNA of the CDR3: TGTGCCAGCGGGGCGGGACAGGTTAATCTTGAGCAGTTCTTC. Residues: CASGAGQVNLEQFF. The chain links TRBV21-1 to TRBJ2-1; the table gives TRBD1 as D, unverified against the DNA. TRBV21-1 is a listed pseudogene. The CDR3 has 14 residues.

This clone was counted between two and nine times. This rearrangement joins TRBV4-1 to TRBJ2-1, with TRBD1 matching 7 bases. Looked up from germline, CDR1 is MGHRA and CDR2 is YSYEKL. Germline trimming cut 0 bases from V and 6 bases from J; bases unmatched to any gene: 11. The CDR3 runs 17 residues. The CDR3 coding sequence is TGCGCCAGCAGCCAAGAAACAGGGGAAAATATAGTCAATGAGCAGTTCTTC. Translation: CASSQETGENIVNEQFF.

The J gene is TRBJ1-1, the V gene TRBV5-4, with TRBD1 matching 11 bases. V lost 4 bases and J lost 3; bases outside the gene matches: 5. The germline V gene has CDR1 SGHNT and CDR2 YYREEE (reference sequence). This CDR3 spans 15 amino acids. This chain's CDR3 is CASSRGQGVDTEAFF. The CDR3 bases are TGTGCCAGCAGCAGGGGACAGGGGGTTGACACTGAAGCTTTCTTT.

The genes are TRBV15 and TRBJ2-7; 9 nucleotides align to TRBD1. The V and J ends lost 0 bases and 11 bases, in that order; junction bases with no gene match: 8. Germline-derived CDR1 and CDR2 are LNHNV and YYDKDF (reference sequence). This CDR3 is 14 amino acids long. The CDR3 DNA is TGTGCCACCAGCAGAGATCGGGACAGGGAGATAAAGTACTTC. It is translated as CATSRDRDREIKYF. The full variable domain, rest sourced from reference TRBV15 and TRBJ2-7, is DAMVIQNPRYQVTQFGKPVTLSCSQTLNHNVMYWYQQKSSQAPKLLFHYYDKDFNNEADTPDNFQSRRPNTSFCFLDIRSPGLGDTAMYLCATSRDRDREIKYFGPGTRLTVT.

This clone was picked up a small number of times. This sequence joins TRBV7-2 and TRBJ2-2; the D is unclear. Germline V gives CDR1 SGHTA, CDR2 FQGNSA. Trimming removed 3 bases at V and 0 bases at J, with 11 bases between. This CDR3 comprises 16 residues. The CDR3 nucleotides are TGTGCCAGCAGCTTGTTCCAGAGCCCGAACACCGGGGAGCTGTTTTTT. It codes for CASSLFQSPNTGELFF.

V is TRBV29-1 and J is TRBJ1-5, with D possibly matching TRBD1 (5 bases). The germline CDR1 and CDR2 sequences are SQVTM and ANQGSEA. The CDR3 contains 14 residues. V lost 4 bases and J 3 bases, leaving 13 bases between the germline ends. The CDR3 nucleotides are TGCAGCGTTGGTCAGGGCGGGGACAATCAGCCCCAGCATTTT. This codes for CSVGQGGDNQPQHF.

This clone was observed a handful of times. The V call is TRBV19, the J call TRBJ1-2; TRBD1 might be the D (5 bases). With 4 bases removed from V and 2 bases from J, the gap between germline ends came to 17 bases. Germline assignment: CDR1 LNHDA and CDR2 SQIVND (reference sequence). The CDR3 is 16 residues long. The CDR3 DNA reads TGTGCCAGTAGTAGGGCTCGGCCGGGGGAAAACTATGGCTACACCTTC. This encodes CASSRARPGENYGYTF.

The table lists this clone with a few counts. The CDR3 DNA follows: TGTGCCAGCAGCCAAGAACTAGAAGGCTCGGGACTAATCCCAGATACGCAGTATTTT. It codes for CASSQELEGSGLIPDTQYF. The chain carries TRBV14 and TRBJ2-3; 7 bases map to TRBD2. V shed 0 bases, J shed 4 bases, and the junction held 16 bases outside the gene matches. This CDR3 is 19 amino acids long. CDR1 and CDR2 from the germline V gene are SGHDN and FVKESK.